The T cell receptor (beta chain) under discussion was sequenced for a study of T cell clones after liver transplantation (dated by TCRdb to between 2018 and 2021). Looking at the study overall: The samples were obtained from ITN030ST, a randomized trial that attempted immunosuppression withdrawal within 2 years after liver transplantation. Donor-reactive T cell clones were identified by TCRbeta sequencing following a pre-transplant mixed lymphocyte reaction and were subsequently tracked in post-transplant blood. Third party-reactive TCRbeta sequences from pre-transplant MLRs were also identified as an antigen-independent comparator for donor-reactive sequences. Of the eight recipients, a few were HCV-positive, while the remaining recipients had been transplanted for non-autoimmune, non-viral indications. Until randomization at 12-24 months post-transplant, subjects were given standard immunosuppression, with no induction therapy. Tolerance meant complete immunosuppression withdrawal for at least one year without liver enzymes rising beyond twice the upper limit of normal. Blood samples were taken pre-transplant, pre-randomization before withdrawal, and post-randomization after full withdrawal or failed withdrawal. The study cohort included 8 liver transplant recipients, of whom 3 were classified as tolerant and 5 as non-tolerant. The investigation overall reported the following: When repertoire turnover was taken into account, detection of donor-reactive sequences was significantly reduced in 7 of 8 subjects for CD4 and in 8 of 8 subjects for CD8. Circulating donor-reactive CD4 TCRbeta sequences fell significantly post-transplant in most of the 8 subjects, irrespective of tolerance or HCV status. In a couple of subjects, low numbers of available donor cells limited the measurable donor-reactive repertoire. The conclusions were preliminary, being limited by small, heterogeneous patient numbers and by non-standardized post-transplant time points. Since no allograft tissue specimens were available, donor-reactive T cells may have migrated into the graft instead of being deleted. Donor-reactive sequences declined more than third party-reactive ones, suggesting partial antigen-specific deletion unrelated to withdrawal success.

Sample time point, as interpreted from the label and publication: pre-transplant. Thawed unstimulated PBMCs were stained for CD3, CD4 and CD8 and FACS-sorted into CD3+CD4+ and CD3+CD8+ populations. All 8 studied subjects were randomized to immunosuppression withdrawal. Genomic DNA was isolated with the Qiagen DNeasy Blood and Tissue Kit. With respect to this clone: Its antigen remains undetermined. The sample holds no much larger clone one base away, and base qualities are not on file.

Deletion took 5 bases off V and 1 base off J, with a span of 12 bases between the germline ends. The CDR3 numbers 14 residues from cysteine through phenylalanine. Only the CDR3 part of the read is kept: 42 bases, read in frame from the first base. High-throughput TCRbeta CDR3 sequencing of frozen genomic DNA was performed by immunoSEQ, with PCR amplification, mapping, bias correction and internal controls included. In the paper's pipeline: Only productive rearrangements were retained, with each unique TCRbeta sequence defined by its CDR3 nucleotide sequence together with its V and J gene. A sequence counted as donor-reactive only if the sequence showed at least 5-fold expansion in CFSE-low cells compared with unstimulated pre-transplant cells and had a frequency of at least 0.01%. Minimum frequency thresholds were set for each subject based on the unstimulated sample with the lowest template count, ensuring at least 90% detection power. Repertoire turnover was measured by Jensen-Shannon divergence between the top 1000 TCRbeta sequences post- and pre-transplant. Changes in detection of donor-reactive sequences were tested with two-sided Fisher's exact tests. TCRdb limited this immuneACCESS table to in-frame rearrangements with V and J called. A share of clones is missing; checked studies link under half to unresolved V genes, and the rest is unexplained. V, J and clone size reflect that table, while D and trimming were determined from the DNA. Counted in this sample were around 20,000 clones; approximately 89% of them appeared once. About an eighth of the sample lies in the top ten.

Sequencing used CD8+ T cells from blood, obtained before liver transplant. Recombination connected TRBV5-7 to TRBJ1-1; TRBD1 could be the D gene, as 5 bases match. TRBV5-7 is classed as an ORF, of uncertain function. This clonotype was obtained from a human donor who received a liver transplant. In nucleotides, the sequence is TGTGCCAGCAGACCTTTTGGGGGGAACACTGAAGCTTTCTTT. It translates to CASRPFGGNTEAFF.